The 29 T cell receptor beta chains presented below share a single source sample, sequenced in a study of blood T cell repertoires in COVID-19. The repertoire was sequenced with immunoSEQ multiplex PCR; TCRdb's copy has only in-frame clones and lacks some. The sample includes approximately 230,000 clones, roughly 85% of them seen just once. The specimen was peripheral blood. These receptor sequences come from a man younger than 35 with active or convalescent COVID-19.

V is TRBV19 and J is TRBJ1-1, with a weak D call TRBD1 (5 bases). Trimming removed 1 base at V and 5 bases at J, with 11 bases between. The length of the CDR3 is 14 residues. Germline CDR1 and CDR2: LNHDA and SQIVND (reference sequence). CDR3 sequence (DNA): TGTGCCAGTAGTATAGGAGATGGGGGGACTGAAGCTTTCTTT. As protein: CASSIGDGGTEAFF. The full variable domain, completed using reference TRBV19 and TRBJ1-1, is DGGITQSPKYLFRKEGQNVTLSCEQNLNHDAMYWYRQDPGQGLRLIYYSQIVNDFQKGDIAEGYSVSREKKESFPLTVTSAQKNPTAFYLCASSIGDGGTEAFFGQGTRLTVV.

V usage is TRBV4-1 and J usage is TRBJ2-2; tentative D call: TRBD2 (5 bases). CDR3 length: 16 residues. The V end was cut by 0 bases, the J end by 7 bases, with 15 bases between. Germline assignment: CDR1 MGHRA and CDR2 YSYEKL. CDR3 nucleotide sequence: TGCGCCAGCAGCCAAGAGGGGAGCGCTTATAACGGGGAGCTGTTTTTT. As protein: CASSQEGSAYNGELFF.

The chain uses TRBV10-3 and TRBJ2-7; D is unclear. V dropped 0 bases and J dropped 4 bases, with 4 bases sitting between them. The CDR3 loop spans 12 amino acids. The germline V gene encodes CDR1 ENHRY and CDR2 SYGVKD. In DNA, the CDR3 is TGTGCCATCAGTGAGTCTATTTACGAGCAGTACTTC. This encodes CAISESIYEQYF.

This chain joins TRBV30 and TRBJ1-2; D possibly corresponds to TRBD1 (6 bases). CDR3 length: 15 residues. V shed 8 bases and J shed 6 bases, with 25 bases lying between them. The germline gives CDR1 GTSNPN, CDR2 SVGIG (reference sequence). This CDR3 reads CAGARFGGRSHGYTF. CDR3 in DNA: TGTGCCGGGGCTCGGTTTGGGGGCAGAAGCCATGGCTACACCTTC.

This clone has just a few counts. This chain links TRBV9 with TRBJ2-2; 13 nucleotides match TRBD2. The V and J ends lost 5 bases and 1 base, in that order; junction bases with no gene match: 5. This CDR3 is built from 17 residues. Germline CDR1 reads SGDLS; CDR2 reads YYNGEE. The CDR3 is CASSTSGRAGNTGELFF. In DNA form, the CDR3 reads TGTGCCAGCAGTACTAGCGGGAGGGCCGGGAACACCGGGGAGCTGTTTTTT.

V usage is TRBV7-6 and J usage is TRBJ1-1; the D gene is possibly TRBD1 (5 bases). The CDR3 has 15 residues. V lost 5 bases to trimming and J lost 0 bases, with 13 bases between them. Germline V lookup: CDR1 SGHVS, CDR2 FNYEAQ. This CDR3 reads CASSLSGKLNTEAFF. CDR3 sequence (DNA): TGTGCCAGCAGCCTATCAGGGAAATTGAACACTGAAGCTTTCTTT.

CDR3 nucleotide sequence: TGCAGTGCTAGTCGGCAGGGGGCTGATCAGCCCCAGCATTTT. It translates to CSASRQGADQPQHF. The chain joins TRBV20-1 to TRBJ1-5; 8 bases are shared with TRBD1. V lost 3 bases, J lost 5 bases, and 6 bases stayed unmatched. The germline gives CDR1 DFQATT, CDR2 SNEGSKA (reference sequence). The length of the CDR3 is 14 residues.

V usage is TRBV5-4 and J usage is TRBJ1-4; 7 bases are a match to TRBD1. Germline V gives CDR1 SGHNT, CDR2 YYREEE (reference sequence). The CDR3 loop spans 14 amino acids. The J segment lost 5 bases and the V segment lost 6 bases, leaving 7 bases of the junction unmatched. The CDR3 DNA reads TGTGCCAGCAAAGTTGCAGGGGGAAATGAAAAACTGTTTTTT. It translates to CASKVAGGNEKLFF. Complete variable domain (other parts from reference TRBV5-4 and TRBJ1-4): ETGVTQSPTHLIKTRGQQVTLRCSSQSGHNTVSWYQQALGQGPQFIFQYYREEENGRGNFPPRFSGLQFPNYSSELNVNALELDDSALYLCASKVAGGNEKLFFGSGTQLSVL.

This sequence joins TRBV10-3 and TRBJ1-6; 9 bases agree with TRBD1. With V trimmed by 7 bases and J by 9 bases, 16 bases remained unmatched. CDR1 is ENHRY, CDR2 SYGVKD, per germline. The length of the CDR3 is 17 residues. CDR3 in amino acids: CAIKSGQGSSEGSPLHF. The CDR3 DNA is TGTGCCATCAAGTCGGGACAGGGATCATCGGAAGGTTCACCCCTCCACTTT.

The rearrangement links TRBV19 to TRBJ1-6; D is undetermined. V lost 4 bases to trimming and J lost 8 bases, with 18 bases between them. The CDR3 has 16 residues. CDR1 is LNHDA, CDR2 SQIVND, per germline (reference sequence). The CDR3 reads CASSRGGRPLDSPLHF. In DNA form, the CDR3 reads TGTGCCAGTAGTAGAGGAGGCAGGCCTTTGGATTCACCCCTCCACTTT.

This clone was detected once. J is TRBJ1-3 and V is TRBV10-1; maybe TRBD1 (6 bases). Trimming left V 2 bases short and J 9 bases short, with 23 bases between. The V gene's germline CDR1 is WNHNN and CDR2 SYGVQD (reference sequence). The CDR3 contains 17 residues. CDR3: CASSEIPRGARGSTIYF. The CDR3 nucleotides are TGCGCCAGCAGTGAGATCCCCAGGGGAGCACGCGGGAGCACCATATATTTT.

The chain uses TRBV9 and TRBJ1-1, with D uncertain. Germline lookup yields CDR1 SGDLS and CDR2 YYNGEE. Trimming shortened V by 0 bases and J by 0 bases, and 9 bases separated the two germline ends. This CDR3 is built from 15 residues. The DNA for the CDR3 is TGTGCCAGCAGCGTAGAATGGTACATGAACACTGAAGCTTTCTTT. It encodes CASSVEWYMNTEAFF.

The CDR3 loop reads CSVETGARGNTEAFF. CDR3 coding DNA: TGCAGCGTTGAGACAGGGGCGAGAGGGAACACTGAAGCTTTCTTT. The V and J genes are TRBV29-1 and TRBJ1-1; 8 bases agree with TRBD1. CDR1 is SQVTM, CDR2 ANQGSEA, per germline. J was trimmed by 1 base and V by 3 bases; bases with no gene match: 7. CDR3 length: 15 amino acids.

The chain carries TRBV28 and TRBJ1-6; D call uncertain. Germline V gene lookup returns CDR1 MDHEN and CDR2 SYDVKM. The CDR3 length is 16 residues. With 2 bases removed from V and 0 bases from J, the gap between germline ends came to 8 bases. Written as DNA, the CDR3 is TGTGCCAGCAGTTTACCGGGAGGCTCCTATAATTCACCCCTCCACTTT. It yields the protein CASSLPGGSYNSPLHF. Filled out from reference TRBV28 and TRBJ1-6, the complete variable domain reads DVKVTQSSRYLVKRTGEKVFLECVQDMDHENMFWYRQDPGLGLRLIYFSYDVKMKEKGDIPEGYSVSREKKERFSLILESASTNQTSMYLCASSLPGGSYNSPLHFGNGTRLTVT.

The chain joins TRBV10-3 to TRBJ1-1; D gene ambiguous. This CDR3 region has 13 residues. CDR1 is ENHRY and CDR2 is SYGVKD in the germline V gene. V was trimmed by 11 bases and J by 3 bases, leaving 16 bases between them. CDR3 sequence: CAVSMARDTEAFF. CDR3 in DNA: TGTGCCGTGTCTATGGCGAGGGACACTGAAGCTTTCTTT.

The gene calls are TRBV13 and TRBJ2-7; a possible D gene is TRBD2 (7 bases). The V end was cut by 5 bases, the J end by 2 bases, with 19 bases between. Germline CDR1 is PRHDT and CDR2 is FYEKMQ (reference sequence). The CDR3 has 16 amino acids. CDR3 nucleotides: TGTGCCAGCAGCCCCCGGGGGGCTAGCGGAGCCTACGAGCAGTACTTC. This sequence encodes CASSPRGASGAYEQYF.

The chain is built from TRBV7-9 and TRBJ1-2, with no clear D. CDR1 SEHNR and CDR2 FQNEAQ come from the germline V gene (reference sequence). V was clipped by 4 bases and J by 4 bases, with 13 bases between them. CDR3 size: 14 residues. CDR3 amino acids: CASSSPGGLYGYTF. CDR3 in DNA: TGTGCCAGCAGCTCCCCCGGAGGTCTCTATGGCTACACCTTC.

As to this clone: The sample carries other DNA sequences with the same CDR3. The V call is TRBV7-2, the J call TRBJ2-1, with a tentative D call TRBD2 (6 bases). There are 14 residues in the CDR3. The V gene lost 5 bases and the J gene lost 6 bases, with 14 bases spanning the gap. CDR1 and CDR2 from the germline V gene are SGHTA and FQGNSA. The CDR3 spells CASSPPPGVNEQFF. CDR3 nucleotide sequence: TGTGCCAGCAGCCCCCCCCCGGGGGTCAATGAGCAGTTCTTC.

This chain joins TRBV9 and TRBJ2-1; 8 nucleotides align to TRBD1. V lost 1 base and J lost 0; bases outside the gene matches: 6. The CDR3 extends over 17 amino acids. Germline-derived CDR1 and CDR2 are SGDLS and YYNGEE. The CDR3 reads CASSVLGQATSYNEQFF. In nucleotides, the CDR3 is TGTGCCAGCAGCGTACTGGGACAGGCGACCTCCTACAATGAGCAGTTCTTC.

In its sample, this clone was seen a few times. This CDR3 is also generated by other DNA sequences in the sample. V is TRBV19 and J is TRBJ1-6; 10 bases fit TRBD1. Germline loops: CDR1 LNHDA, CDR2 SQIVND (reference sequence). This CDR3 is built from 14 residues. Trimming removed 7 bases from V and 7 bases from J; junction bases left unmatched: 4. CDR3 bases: TGTGCCAGTACCCCGGACAGGGGGAATTCACCCCTCCACTTT. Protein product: CASTPDRGNSPLHF.

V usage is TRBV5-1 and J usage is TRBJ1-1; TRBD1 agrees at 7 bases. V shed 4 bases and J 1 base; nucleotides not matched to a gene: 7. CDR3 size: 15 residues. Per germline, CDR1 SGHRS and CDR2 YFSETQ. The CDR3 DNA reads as TGCGCCAGCAGCGGGGGGACAGCCACGAACACTGAAGCTTTCTTT. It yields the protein CASSGGTATNTEAFF. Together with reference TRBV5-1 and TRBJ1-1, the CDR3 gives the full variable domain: KAGVTQTPRYLIKTRGQQVTLSCSPISGHRSVSWYQQTPGQGLQFLFEYFSETQRNKGNFPGRFSGRQFSNSRSEMNVSTLELGDSALYLCASSGGTATNTEAFFGQGTRLTVV.

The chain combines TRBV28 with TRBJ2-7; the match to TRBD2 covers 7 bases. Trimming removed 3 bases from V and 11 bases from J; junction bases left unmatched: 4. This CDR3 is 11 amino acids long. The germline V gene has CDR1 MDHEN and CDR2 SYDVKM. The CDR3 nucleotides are TGTGCCAGCAGTTTGGGAGGGGCGGAGTACTTC. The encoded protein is CASSLGGAEYF. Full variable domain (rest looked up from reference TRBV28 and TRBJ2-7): DVKVTQSSRYLVKRTGEKVFLECVQDMDHENMFWYRQDPGLGLRLIYFSYDVKMKEKGDIPEGYSVSREKKERFSLILESASTNQTSMYLCASSLGGAEYFGPGTRLTVT.

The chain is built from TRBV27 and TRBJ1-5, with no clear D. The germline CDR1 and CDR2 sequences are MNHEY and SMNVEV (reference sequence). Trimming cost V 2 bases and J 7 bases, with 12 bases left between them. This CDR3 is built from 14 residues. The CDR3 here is CASSLGQAGQPQHF. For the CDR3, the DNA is TGTGCCAGCAGTTTAGGGCAGGCGGGCCAGCCCCAGCATTTT.

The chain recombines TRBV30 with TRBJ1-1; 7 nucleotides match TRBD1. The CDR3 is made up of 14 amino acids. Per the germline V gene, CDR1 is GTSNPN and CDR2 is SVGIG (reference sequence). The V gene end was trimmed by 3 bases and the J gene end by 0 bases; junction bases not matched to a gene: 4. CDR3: CAWSPGTVNTEAFF. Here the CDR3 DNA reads TGTGCCTGGAGCCCCGGGACAGTGAACACTGAAGCTTTCTTT.

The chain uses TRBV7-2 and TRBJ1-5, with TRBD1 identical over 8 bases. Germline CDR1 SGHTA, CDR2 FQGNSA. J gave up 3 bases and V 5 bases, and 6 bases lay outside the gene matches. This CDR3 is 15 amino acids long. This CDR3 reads CASSRGTGPNQPQHF. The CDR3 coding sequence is TGTGCCAGCAGCCGGGGGACAGGCCCCAATCAGCCCCAGCATTTT.

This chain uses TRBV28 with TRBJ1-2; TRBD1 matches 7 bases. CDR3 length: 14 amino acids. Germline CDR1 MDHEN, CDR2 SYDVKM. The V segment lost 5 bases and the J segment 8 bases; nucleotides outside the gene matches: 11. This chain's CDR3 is CASSGTDREWGYTF. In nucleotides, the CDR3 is TGTGCCAGCAGTGGGACCGACAGGGAATGGGGCTACACCTTC.

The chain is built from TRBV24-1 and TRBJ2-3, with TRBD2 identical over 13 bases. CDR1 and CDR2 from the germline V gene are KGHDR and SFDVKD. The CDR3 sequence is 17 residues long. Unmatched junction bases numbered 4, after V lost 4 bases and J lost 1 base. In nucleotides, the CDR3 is TGTGCCACCAGTGACCCCACTAGCGGGAGGGGCACAGATACGCAGTATTTT. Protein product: CATSDPTSGRGTDTQYF.

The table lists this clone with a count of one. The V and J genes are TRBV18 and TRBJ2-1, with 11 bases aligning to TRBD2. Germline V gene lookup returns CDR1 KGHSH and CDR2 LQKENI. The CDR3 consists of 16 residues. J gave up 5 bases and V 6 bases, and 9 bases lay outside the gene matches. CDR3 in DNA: TGTGCCAGCTCCTACAAGACTAGCGGGATCCACAATGAGCAGTTCTTC. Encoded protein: CASSYKTSGIHNEQFF.

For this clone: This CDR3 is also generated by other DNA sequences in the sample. The CDR3 is CASSPTSGDTDTQYF. CDR3 in DNA: TGTGCCAGCTCACCGACTAGCGGGGACACAGATACGCAGTATTTT. The rearrangement joins TRBV18 to TRBJ2-3; 11 bases align to TRBD2. V gave up 3 bases and J gave up 2 bases; unmatched junction bases: 1. Per germline, CDR1 KGHSH and CDR2 LQKENI. This CDR3 region has 15 residues.